The clone carrying this T cell receptor beta chain was counted only a few times. Its antigen is as yet unknown. Researchers made TCR cDNA using 5'RACE template switching, and this step added a universal primer site and UMIs. TCRdb analysed the 5' RACE reads with MiXCR anew, one entry per CDR3 protein. The sample consists of 200,000 to 300,000 distinct CDR3 sequences, about 7.1% of them appearing once. The CDR3 totals 14 residues. The V gene end was trimmed by 0 bases and the J gene end by 4 bases; junction bases not matched to a gene: 4. Germline CDR1 SGHKS, CDR2 YYEKEE (reference sequence). The sample comes from a study of T cells after yellow fever vaccination. Study background: With SMART-Seq v4 Ultra Low Input, the fractions containing low cell numbers were prepared.

Study outcomes and limitations: Abundant clonotypes from the bulk population could have been carried over as contaminants into FACS-sorted repertoires.

The chain couples TRBV5-5 to TRBJ2-7; the match to TRBD2 covers 7 bases. Sequencing used CD4+ T cells sorted from PBMCs, obtained 15 days after the yellow fever booster vaccination. This TCR was recovered from a man aged 30-40 years who received the YFV17D yellow fever vaccine. The DNA for the CDR3 is TGTGCCAGCAGCTTGGTGGGAGGGATGTACGAGCAGTACTTC. Its protein is CASSLVGGMYEQYF.